This T cell receptor beta chain was captured in a study of blood T cell repertoires in COVID-19. Germline CDR1 LGHDT, CDR2 YNNKEL (reference sequence). Unmatched junction bases numbered 3, after V lost 0 bases and J lost 7 bases. The CDR3 loop spans 15 amino acids. Produced via immunoSEQ multiplex PCR; TCRdb's table is partial and in-frame only. Of around 290,000 clones in the sample, about nine tenths were seen once. The origin of this receptor is a woman between 25 and 40 years old who had recovered from COVID-19. Source material: PBMCs or T cells enriched from blood (not recorded which). This chain connects TRBV3-1 (or the pseudogene TRBV3-2) to TRBJ1-6; 7 bases map to TRBD1. The CDR3 sequence is CASSQEDRINSPLHF. Written as DNA, the CDR3 is TGTGCCAGCAGCCAAGAGGACAGGATAAATTCACCCCTCCACTTT.